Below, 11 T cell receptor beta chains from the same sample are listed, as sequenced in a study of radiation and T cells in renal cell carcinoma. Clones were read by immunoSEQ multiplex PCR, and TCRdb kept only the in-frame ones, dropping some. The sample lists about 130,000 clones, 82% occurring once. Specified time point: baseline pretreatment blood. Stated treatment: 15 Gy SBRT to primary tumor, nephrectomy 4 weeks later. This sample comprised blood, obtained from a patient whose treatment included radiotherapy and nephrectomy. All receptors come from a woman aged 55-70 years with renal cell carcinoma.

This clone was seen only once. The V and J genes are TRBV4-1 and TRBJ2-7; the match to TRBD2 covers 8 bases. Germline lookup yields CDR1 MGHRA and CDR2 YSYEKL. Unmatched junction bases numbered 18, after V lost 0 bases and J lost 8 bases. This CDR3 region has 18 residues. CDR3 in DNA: TGCGCCAGCAGCCAAGATAAAGGACTAGCCGCGTGGGAGCTGAAGCAGTACTTC. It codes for CASSQDKGLAAWELKQYF.

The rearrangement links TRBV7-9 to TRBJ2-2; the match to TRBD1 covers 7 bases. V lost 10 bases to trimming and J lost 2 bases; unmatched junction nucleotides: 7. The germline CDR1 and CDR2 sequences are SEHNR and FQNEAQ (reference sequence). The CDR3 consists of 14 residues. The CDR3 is CATNRGINTGELFF. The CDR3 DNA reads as TGTGCCACGAACAGGGGAATTAACACCGGGGAGCTGTTTTTT.

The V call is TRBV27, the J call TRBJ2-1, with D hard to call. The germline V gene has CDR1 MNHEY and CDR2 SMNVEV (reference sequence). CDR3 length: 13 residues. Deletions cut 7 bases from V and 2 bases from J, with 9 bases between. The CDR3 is CASTQTAYNEQFF. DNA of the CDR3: TGTGCCAGCACCCAAACTGCCTACAATGAGCAGTTCTTC.

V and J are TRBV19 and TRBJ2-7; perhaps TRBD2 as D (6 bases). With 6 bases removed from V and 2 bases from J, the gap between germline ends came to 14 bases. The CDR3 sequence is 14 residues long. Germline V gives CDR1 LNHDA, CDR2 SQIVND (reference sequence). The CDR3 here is CASSYSGTPYEQYF. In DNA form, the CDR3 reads TGTGCCAGTAGCTATTCCGGGACTCCCTACGAGCAGTACTTC.

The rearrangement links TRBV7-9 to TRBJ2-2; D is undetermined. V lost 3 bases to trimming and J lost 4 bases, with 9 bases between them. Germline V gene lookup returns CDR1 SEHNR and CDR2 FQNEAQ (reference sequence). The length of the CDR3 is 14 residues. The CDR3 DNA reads TGTGCCAGCAGCTTCTTATTAAGCACCGGGGAGCTGTTTTTT. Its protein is CASSFLLSTGELFF. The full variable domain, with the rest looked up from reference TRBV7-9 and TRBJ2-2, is DTGVSQNPRHKITKRGQNVTFRCDPISEHNRLYWYRQTLGQGPEFLTYFQNEAQLEKSRLLSDRFSAERPKGSFSTLEIQRTEQGDSAMYLCASSFLLSTGELFFGEGSRLTVL.

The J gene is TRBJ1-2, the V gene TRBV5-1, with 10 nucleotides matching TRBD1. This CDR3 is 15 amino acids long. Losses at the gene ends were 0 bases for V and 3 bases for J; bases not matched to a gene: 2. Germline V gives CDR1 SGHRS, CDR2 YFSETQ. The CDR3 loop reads CASSLAGTGDYGYTF. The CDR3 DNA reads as TGCGCCAGCAGCTTGGCAGGGACAGGGGACTATGGCTACACCTTC.

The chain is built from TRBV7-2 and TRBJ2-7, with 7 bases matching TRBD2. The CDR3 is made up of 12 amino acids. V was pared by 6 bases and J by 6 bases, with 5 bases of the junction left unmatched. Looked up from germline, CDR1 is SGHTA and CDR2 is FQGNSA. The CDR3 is CASRQPGGEQYF. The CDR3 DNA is TGTGCCAGCAGGCAGCCGGGGGGCGAGCAGTACTTC.

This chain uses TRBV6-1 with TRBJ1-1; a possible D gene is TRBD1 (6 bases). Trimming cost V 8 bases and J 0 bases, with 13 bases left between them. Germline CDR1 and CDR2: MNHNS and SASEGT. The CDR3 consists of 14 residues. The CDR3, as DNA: TGTGCCAGCTTTTTGGGACACCTGAACACTGAAGCTTTCTTT. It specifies CASFLGHLNTEAFF.

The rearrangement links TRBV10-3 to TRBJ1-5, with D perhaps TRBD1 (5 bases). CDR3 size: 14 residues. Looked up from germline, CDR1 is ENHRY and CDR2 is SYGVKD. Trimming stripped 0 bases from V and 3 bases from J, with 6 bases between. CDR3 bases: TGTGCCATCAGTGAGTCGGACATCAATCAGCCCCAGCATTTT. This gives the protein CAISESDINQPQHF.

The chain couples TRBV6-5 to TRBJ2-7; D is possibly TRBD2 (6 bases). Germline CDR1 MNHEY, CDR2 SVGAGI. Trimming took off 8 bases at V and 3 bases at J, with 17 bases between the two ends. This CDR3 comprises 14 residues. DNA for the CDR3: TGTGCCAGCCGGACGGTCGGGGGAAACTACGAGCAGTACTTC. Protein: CASRTVGGNYEQYF.

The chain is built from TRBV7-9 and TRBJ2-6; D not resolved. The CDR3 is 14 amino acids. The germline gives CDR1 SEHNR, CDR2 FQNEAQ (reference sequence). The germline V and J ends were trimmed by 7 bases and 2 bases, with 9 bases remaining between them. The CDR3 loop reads CASNDRAGANVLTF. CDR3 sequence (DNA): TGTGCCAGCAATGACCGGGCTGGGGCCAACGTCCTGACTTTC.